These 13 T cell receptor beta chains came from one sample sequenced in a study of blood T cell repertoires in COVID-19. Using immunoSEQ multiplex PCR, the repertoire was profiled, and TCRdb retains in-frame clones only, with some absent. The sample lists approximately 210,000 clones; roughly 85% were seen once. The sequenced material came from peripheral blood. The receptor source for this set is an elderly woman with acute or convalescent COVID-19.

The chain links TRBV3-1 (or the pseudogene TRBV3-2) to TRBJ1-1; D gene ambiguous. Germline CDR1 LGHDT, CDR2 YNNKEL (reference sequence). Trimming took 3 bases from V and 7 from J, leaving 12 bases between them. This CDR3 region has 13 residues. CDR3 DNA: TGTGCCAGCAGCCAGGCCCGGGGTGGTGAAGCTTTCTTT. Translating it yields CASSQARGGEAFF.

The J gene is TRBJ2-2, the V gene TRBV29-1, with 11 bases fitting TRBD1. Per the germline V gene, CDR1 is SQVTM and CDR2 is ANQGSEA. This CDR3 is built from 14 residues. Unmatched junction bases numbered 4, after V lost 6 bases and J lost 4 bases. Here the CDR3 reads CSVGDRGTTGELFF. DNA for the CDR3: TGCAGCGTGGGGGACAGGGGGACCACCGGGGAGCTGTTTTTT.

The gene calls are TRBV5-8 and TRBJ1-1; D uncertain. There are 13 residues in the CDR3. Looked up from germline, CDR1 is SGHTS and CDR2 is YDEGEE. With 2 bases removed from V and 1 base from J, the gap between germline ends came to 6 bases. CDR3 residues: CASSFPGNTEAFF. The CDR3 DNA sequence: TGTGCCAGCAGCTTCCCAGGGAACACTGAAGCTTTCTTT.

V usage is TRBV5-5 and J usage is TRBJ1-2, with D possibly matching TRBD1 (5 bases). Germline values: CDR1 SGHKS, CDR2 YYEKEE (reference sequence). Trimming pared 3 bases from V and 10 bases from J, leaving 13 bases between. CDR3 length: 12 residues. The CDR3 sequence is CASSSSTGAYTF. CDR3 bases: TGTGCCAGCAGCTCGAGCACTGGGGCCTACACCTTC.

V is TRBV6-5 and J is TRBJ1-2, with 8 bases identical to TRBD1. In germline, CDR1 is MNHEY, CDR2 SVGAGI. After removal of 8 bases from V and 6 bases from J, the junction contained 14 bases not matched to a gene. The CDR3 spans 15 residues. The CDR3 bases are TGTGCCAGCGGCCCAAGGACAGGGCCTAGGGATGGCTACACCTTC. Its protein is CASGPRTGPRDGYTF.

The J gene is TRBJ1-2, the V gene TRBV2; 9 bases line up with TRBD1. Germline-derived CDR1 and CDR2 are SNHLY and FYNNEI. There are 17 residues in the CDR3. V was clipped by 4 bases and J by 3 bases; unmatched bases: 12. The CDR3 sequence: CASSAQGANRRHYGYTF. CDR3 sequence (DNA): TGTGCCAGCAGTGCACAGGGGGCGAACCGCCGCCACTATGGCTACACCTTC. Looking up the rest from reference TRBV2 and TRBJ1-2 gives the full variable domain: EPEVTQTPSHQVTQMGQEVILRCVPISNHLYFYWYRQILGQKVEFLVSFYNNEISEKSEIFDDQFSVERPDGSNFTLKIRSTKLEDSAMYFCASSAQGANRRHYGYTFGSGTRLTVV.

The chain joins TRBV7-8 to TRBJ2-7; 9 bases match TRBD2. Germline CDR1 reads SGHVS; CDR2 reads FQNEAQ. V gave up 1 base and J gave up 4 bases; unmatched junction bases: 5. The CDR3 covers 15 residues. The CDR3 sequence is CASSLDSGGLYEQYF. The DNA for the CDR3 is TGTGCCAGCAGCTTAGATAGCGGGGGCCTATACGAGCAGTACTTC.

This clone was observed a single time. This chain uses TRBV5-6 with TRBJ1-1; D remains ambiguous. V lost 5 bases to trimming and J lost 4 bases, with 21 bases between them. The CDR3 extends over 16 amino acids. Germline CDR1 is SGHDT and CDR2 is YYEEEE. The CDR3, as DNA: TGTGCCAGCAGGGTTGAGAGAACAATACGACTCACTGAAGCTTTCTTT. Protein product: CASRVERTIRLTEAFF. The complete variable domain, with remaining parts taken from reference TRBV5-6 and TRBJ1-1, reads DAGVTQSPTHLIKTRGQQVTLRCSPKSGHDTVSWYQQALGQGPQFIFQYYEEEERQRGNFPDRFSGHQFPNYSSELNVNALLLGDSALYLCASRVERTIRLTEAFFGQGTRLTVV.

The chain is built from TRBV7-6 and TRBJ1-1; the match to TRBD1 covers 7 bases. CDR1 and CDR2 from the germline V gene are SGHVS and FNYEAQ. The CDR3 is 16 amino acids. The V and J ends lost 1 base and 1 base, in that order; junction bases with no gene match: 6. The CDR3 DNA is TGTGCCAGCAGCTTAGGGTTCGGGACAGCGAACACTGAAGCTTTCTTT. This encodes CASSLGFGTANTEAFF.

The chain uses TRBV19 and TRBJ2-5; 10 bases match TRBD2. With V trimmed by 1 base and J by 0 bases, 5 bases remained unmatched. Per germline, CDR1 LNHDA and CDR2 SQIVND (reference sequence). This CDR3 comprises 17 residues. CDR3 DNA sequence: TGTGCCAGTAGTATAGTGAAGGGACTAGCGAACCAAGAGACCCAGTACTTC. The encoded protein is CASSIVKGLANQETQYF.

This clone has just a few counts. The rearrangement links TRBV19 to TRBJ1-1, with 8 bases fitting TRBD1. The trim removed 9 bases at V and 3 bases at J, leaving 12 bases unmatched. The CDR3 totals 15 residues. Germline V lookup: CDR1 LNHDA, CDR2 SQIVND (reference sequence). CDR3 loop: CASRPYRTGYTEAFF. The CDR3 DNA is TGTGCCAGCAGGCCATACCGGACAGGGTACACTGAAGCTTTCTTT.

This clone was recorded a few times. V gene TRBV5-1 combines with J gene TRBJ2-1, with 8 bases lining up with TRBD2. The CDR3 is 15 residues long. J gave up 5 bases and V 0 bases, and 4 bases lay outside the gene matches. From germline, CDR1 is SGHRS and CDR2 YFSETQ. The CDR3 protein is CASSLAGGRNNEQFF. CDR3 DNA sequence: TGCGCCAGCAGCTTGGCGGGGGGGCGAAACAATGAGCAGTTCTTC.

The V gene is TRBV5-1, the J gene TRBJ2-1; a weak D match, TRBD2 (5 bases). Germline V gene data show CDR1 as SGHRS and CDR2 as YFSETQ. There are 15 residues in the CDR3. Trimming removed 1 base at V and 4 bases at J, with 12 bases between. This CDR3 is CASSLSGAGYNEQFF. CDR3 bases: TGCGCCAGCAGCTTGAGCGGCGCAGGATACAATGAGCAGTTCTTC.